This T cell receptor (beta chain) was captured by sequencing in a study of T cells expressing NK-cell markers (dated by TCRdb to 2019 to 2021). Background on the whole study: Fewer than ten donors provided sorted CD3+CD56+NKG2C+, CD3+CD56+NKG2C- and CD3+CD56-NKG2C+ T-cell subsets, whose TCR beta-chain repertoires were profiled. Among the eight sequenced donors, only one was HCMV-seronegative, while the other seven were HCMV-seropositive. Libraries were sequenced as 2 x 150 bp reads on Illumina HiSeq 2000/2500, MiSeq or NextSeq. Randomly selected healthy volunteers, three men and five women, were used as the eight sequenced donors. The paper as a whole reports these results and caveats: In more than five donors, the dominant CD3+CD56+NKG2C+ clonotypes ranked among the top 10 CD8+ clonotypes, making up about 1.0-7.5% of CD8+ T cells. Those dominant clonotypes were again the most abundant among CD3+CD56-NKG2C+ cells in a few donors, at about 25-65%. It remained unclear whether the expanded NKG2C-expressing T cell clones were specific for HCMV antigens.

Sequencing was performed on an Illumina HiSeq 2000. TCR beta cDNA libraries were made by 5'RACE template switching that added a universal primer site and unique molecular identifiers. Priming for cDNA synthesis came from the TCR beta constant segment, and two successive PCR amplification steps followed. Processing in the source paper ran as follows. MIGEC was used to demultiplex reads and group the reads by UMI, and MiTCR was used to assemble and quantify clonotypes. To remove erroneous sequences, TCR cDNA sequences were retained only when supported by two or more reads. The tcR package was used for downstream repertoire analysis, and clonotypes were matched between fractions using CDR3 nucleotide sequence together with V segment. VDJmatch was used to annotate antigen specificity against VDJdb, with one amino acid substitution in CDR3 allowed. TCRdb reprocessed the reads, so every CDR3 protein sequence counts as one entry and DNA is not shown. The V and J calls and clone size are TCRdb's, not the authors'. The table of this sample itemizes approximately 110,000 distinct CDR3 sequences. Roughly 18% of the sample belongs to the ten largest clones.

A commercial ELISA kit detecting HCMV-specific IgG in serum was used to determine HCMV serostatus. Peripheral blood mononuclear cells were isolated from blood by Ficoll density gradient centrifugation. There are 14 amino acids in the CDR3, from cysteine to phenylalanine inclusive. Nucleotide data are not available. With regard to this clonotype: Its antigen target is currently unknown.

Specimen: blood T cells: a sorted CD56 or NKG2C T cell subset, CD4+ or CD8+ T cells, or bulk PBMC T cells (not recorded which). The chain is encoded by TRBV12-3 or TRBV12-4 joined to TRBJ2-7. The origin of this receptor is a woman between 18 and 70 years old in good health. The CDR3: CASSSPWRSYEQYF.